This TCR beta chain appears in the sequencing data of a study of regulatory T cells in long-lasting Graves disease. Points from the study as a whole: Only a small sample size was used, which may have cut accuracy.

Germline CDR1 is MRHNA and CDR2 is SNTAGT. This CDR3 contains 16 residues. Building the TCR beta libraries relied on iRepertoire HTBI primers, and CDR3 regions underwent Arm-PCR. A single record per CDR3 protein comes from TCRdb applying MiXCR to the multiplex PCR reads. The sample consists of about half a million distinct CDR3 sequences, approximately 23% of them appearing once. Comment on this clonotype: What it recognizes is unknown. A read error is the likely source, as a far larger clone sits one nucleotide away.

Stated time point: persistent/refractory GD, antithyroid drugs over 5 years with positive TRAb. TCR sequences were obtained from RNA taken from PBMCs. As a group, patients came from one endocrinology department in Xi'an, China. This chain uses TRBV6-4 with TRBJ1-4; D may be TRBD1 (5 bases). The origin of this receptor is a female donor with Graves disease. The sample consisted of peripheral blood mononuclear cells (PBMCs), taken when the disease was refractory, from a patient treated with antithyroid drugs. The DNA for the CDR3 is TGTGCCAGCAGTGATTTCATTGCGAGGGGAAATGAAAAACTGGTTTTT. Its translation is CASSDFIARGNEKLVF.